Listed below are T cell receptor beta chains from one sample, sequenced in a study of T cell changes during pregnancy in multiple sclerosis. The data were produced by immunoSEQ multiplex PCR, yet TCRdb's version contains in-frame clones alone and is incomplete. In the table there are tens of thousands of clones, approximately 91% of which are singletons. The sample consisted of CD8+ T cells from peripheral blood mononuclear cells, taken after pregnancy. The receptor source for this set is a female donor with multiple sclerosis, enrolled in a pregnancy study. Each CDR3 is given with its conserved first and last residue. A D gene is named only where the DNA matches it firmly. Clone size is shown for a subset of rows, as once, few, many or a class of expanded clone.

>TRBJ1-4|TRBV9|-|-
CASSVEGDGLLFF
TGTGCCAGCAGCGTAGAGGGGGACGGATTACTGTTTTTT
>TRBJ1-1|TRBV5-1|TRBD1|-
CASRGTGGRSSPFF
TGCGCCAGCAGGGGAACAGGGGGCCGGAGTAGCCCTTTCTTT
>TRBJ1-2|TRBV4-1|-|-
CASSQARGGLRYGYTF
TGCGCCAGCAGCCAAGCTCGGGGGGGGTTGAGGTATGGCTACACCTTC
>TRBJ1-1|TRBV7-2|-|-
CASSLLGTWDTEAFF
TGTGCCAGCAGCTTATTAGGGACTTGGGACACTGAAGCTTTCTTT
>TRBJ2-1|TRBV19|-|-
CASNPTGEAYNEQFF
TGTGCCAGTAACCCAACAGGGGAGGCTTACAATGAGCAGTTCTTC
>TRBJ2-1|TRBV9|TRBD1|-
CASSPPLDRGSYNEQFF
TGTGCCAGCAGCCCCCCCCTAGACAGGGGATCCTACAATGAGCAGTTCTTC
>TRBJ2-1|TRBV27|TRBD1|-
CASSTGTALTYNEQFF
TGTGCCAGCAGTACAGGGACAGCCTTAACCTACAATGAGCAGTTCTTC
>TRBJ2-1|TRBV5-6|-|-
CASSLAAGFSGNEQFF
TGTGCCAGCAGCTTGGCCGCAGGGTTTAGTGGCAATGAGCAGTTCTTC
>TRBJ1-5|TRBV27|-|-
CASSHNSNQPQHF
TGTGCCAGCAGTCACAATAGCAATCAGCCCCAGCATTTT
>TRBJ1-3|TRBV9|-|once
CASSAGGAGNTIYF
TGTGCCAGCAGCGCCGGGGGGGCTGGAAACACCATATATTTT
>TRBJ2-7|TRBV5-4|TRBD1|-
CASSLGLRGSEQYF
TGTGCCAGCAGCTTAGGGCTCAGGGGGAGCGAGCAGTACTTC
>TRBJ1-1|TRBV15|-|-
CATSRDEGGTFF
TGTGCCACCAGCAGAGATGAGGGTGGAACTTTCTTT
>TRBJ2-7|TRBV4-2|-|-
CASSQVGGPSSYEQYF
TGTGCCAGCAGCCAAGTCGGGGGACCCTCTTCCTACGAGCAGTACTTC
>TRBJ2-1|TRBV7-9|TRBD1|-
CASSVDRGHEQFF
TGTGCCAGCAGCGTAGACAGGGGACATGAGCAGTTCTTC
>TRBJ2-3|TRBV7-2|TRBD2|-
CASSLRDYPNTDTQYF
TGTGCCAGCAGCCTCCGGGACTATCCAAACACAGATACGCAGTATTTT
>TRBJ2-7|TRBV10-3|TRBD2|-
CAISELAGGKPYEQYF
TGTGCCATCAGTGAACTAGCGGGAGGGAAACCCTACGAGCAGTACTTC